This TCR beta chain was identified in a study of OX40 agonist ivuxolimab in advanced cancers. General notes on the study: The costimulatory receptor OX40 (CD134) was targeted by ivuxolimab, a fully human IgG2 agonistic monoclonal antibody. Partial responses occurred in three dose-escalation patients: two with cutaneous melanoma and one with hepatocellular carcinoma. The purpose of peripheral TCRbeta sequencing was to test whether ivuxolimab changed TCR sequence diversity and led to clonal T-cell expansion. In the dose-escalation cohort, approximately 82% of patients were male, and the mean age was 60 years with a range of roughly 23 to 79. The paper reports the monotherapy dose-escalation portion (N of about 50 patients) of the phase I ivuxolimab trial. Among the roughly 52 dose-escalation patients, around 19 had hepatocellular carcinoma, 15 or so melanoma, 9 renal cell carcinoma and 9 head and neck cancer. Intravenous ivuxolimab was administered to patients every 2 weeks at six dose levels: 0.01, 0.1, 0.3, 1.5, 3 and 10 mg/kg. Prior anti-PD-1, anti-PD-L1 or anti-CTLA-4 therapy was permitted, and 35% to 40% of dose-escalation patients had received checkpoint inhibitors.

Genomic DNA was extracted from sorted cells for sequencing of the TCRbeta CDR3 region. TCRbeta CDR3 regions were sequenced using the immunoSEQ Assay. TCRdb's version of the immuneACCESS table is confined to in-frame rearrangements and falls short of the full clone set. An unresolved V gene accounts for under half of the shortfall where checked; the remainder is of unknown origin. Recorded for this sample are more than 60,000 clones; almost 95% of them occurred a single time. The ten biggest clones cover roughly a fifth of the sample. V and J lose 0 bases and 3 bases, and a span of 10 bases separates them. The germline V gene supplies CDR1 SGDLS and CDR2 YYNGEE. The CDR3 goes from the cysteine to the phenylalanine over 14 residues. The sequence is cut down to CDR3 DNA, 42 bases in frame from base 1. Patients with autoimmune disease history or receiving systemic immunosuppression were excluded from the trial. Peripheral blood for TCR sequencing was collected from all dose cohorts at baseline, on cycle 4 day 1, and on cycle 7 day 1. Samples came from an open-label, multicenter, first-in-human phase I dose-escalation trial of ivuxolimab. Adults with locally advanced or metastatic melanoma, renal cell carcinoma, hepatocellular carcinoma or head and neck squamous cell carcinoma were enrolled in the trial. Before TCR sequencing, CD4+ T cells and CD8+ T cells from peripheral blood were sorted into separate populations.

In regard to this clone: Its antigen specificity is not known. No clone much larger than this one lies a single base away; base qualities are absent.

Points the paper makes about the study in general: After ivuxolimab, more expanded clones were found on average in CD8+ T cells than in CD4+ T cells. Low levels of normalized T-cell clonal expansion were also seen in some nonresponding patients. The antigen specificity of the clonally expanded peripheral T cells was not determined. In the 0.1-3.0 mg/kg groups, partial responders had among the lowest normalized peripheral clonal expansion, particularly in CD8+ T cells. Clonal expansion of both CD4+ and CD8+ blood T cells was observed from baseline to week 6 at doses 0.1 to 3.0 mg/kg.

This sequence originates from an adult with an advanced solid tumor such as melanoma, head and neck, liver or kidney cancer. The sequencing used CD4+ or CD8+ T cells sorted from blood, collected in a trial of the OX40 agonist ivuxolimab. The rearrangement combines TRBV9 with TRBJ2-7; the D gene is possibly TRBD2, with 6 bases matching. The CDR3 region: CASSVGGMGYEQYF. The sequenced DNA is TGTGCCAGCAGCGTAGGCGGGATGGGCTACGAGCAGTACTTC.